Listed below are T cell receptor beta chains from one sample, sequenced in a study of blood T cells in healthy people across ages. TCRdb ran MiXCR on the 5' RACE reads and lists one entry per CDR3 protein. Among 1.5 million to 2 million distinct CDR3 sequences listed, roughly 30% were seen once. The sequenced sample consisted of blood. These receptors originate from a woman aged 25 to 45 in good health. Each CDR3 is given with its conserved first and last residue. D genes are given only for firm matches. For some rows the clone size is stated as once, few or many, or as a class when expanded; others skip it.

V gene	D gene	J gene	clone size	CDR3 DNA	CDR3 protein
TRBV4-1	TRBD1	TRBJ1-1	.	TGCGCCAGCAGCCAAGCCGGGACAGGGGACACTGAAGCTTTCTTT	CASSQAGTGDTEAFF
TRBV5-1	.	TRBJ1-6	few	TGCGCCAGCGGCAGGGAGAGCTCCTATAATTCACCCCTCCACTTT	CASGRESSYNSPLHF
TRBV14	.	TRBJ2-7	many	TGTGCCAGCAGCCAATGGCAGGGAGTAGGCGAGCAGTACTTC	CASSQWQGVGEQYF
TRBV2	.	TRBJ2-7	few	TGTGCCAGCACTGGACCCTACGAGCAGTACTTC	CASTGPYEQYF
TRBV25-1	TRBD1	TRBJ1-4	.	TGTGCCAGCAGCGACAGGCGGTCAGGGGGGCGAAATGAAAAACTGTTTTTT	CASSDRRSGGRNEKLFF
TRBV20-1	.	TRBJ1-2	many	TGCAGTGCTGGGGACGTTGATCAGCGGAGCTACACCTTC	CSAGDVDQRSYTF
TRBV6-5	.	TRBJ1-4	many	TGTGCCAGCAGTTACTCGGGCAGGGAGGCTGAAAAACTGTTTTTT	CASSYSGREAEKLFF
TRBV6-6	.	TRBJ2-2	.	TGTGCCAGCAGTTACAGGCACAACACCGGGGAGCTGTTTTTT	CASSYRHNTGELFF
TRBV20-1	TRBD2	TRBJ2-1	many	TGCAGTGCTTCCGGGACTAGCGGGCCTTACAATGAGCAGTTCTTC	CSASGTSGPYNEQFF
TRBV12-3/TRBV12-4	TRBD1	TRBJ1-5	few	TGTGCCAGCAGCTGGGACAGGGATCGGCAGCCCCAGCATTTT	CASSWDRDRQPQHF
TRBV20-1	TRBD1	TRBJ2-3	few	TGCAGTGCTAGAGGGCAGGGGGCCAACACAGATACGCAGTATTTT	CSARGQGANTDTQYF
TRBV5-1	.	TRBJ2-3	.	TGCGCCAGCAGCTTCGGGATCCTACCAGATACGCAGTATTTT	CASSFGILPDTQYF
TRBV28	TRBD2	TRBJ2-3	.	TGTGCCAGCAGTTCCAGCGGGGGTCCCGATACTTTCACAGATACGCAGTATTTT	CASSSSGGPDTFTDTQYF
TRBV20-1	TRBD1	TRBJ1-4	few	TGCAGTGCTCTCAGGGGGACCATGGGCGAAAAACTGTTTTTT	CSALRGTMGEKLFF
TRBV6-5	.	TRBJ2-1	many	TGTGCCAGCAGCCCCGGCCCTACCCCCAATGAGCAGTTCTTC	CASSPGPTPNEQFF
TRBV3-1	.	TRBJ1-2	.	TGTGCCAGCAGCATCTATGCCGGAGGGTACTATGGCTACACCTTC	CASSIYAGGYYGYTF
TRBV12-5	.	TRBJ2-4	few	TGTGCTAGTGGACCAGGGTACGTGACCAAAAACATTCAGTACTTC	CASGPGYVTKNIQYF
TRBV7-2	.	TRBJ2-5	.	TGTGCCAGCAGCTTAAAGGGTGGGATGGTGGCGGGTTGGGGCCAAGAGACCCAGTACTTC	CASSLKGGMVAGWGQETQYF